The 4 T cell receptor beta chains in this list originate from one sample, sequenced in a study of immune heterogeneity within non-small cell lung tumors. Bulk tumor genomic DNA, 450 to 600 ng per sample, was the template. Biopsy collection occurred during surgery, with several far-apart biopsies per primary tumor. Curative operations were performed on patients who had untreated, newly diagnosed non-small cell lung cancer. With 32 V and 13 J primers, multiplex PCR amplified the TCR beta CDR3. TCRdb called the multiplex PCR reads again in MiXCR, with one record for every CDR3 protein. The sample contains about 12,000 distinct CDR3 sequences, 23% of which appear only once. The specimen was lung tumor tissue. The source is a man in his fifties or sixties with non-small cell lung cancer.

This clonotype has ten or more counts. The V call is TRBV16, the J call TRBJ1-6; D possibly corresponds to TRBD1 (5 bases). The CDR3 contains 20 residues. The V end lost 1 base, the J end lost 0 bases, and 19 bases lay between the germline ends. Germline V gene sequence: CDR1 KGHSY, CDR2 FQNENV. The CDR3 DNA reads TGTGCCAGCAGCCAATATTCAATGGGGAGACAGAGCTCCTATAATTCACCCCTCCACTTT. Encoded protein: CASSQYSMGRQSSYNSPLHF.

The CDR3, as DNA: TGTGCCAGCAAGAAGCTGGGGACATCCTACGAGCAGTACTTC. This encodes CASKKLGTSYEQYF. The chain couples TRBV12-3 or TRBV12-4 to TRBJ2-7, with D tentatively TRBD1 (6 bases). CDR3 length equals 14 residues. Trimming stripped 7 bases from V and 1 base from J, with 14 bases between.

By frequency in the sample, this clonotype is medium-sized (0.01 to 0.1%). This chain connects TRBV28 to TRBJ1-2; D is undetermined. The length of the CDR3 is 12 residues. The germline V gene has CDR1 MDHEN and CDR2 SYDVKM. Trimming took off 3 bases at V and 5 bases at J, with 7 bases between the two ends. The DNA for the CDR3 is TGTGCCAGCAGTTTGAGGGCGTATGGCTACACCTTC. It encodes CASSLRAYGYTF.

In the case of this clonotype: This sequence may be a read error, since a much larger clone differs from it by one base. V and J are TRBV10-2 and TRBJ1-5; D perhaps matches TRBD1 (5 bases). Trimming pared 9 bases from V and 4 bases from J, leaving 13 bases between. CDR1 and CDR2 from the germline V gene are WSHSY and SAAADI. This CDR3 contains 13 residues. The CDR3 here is CARRDVENQPQHF. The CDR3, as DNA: TGCGCCAGAAGGGACGTCGAGAATCAGCCCCAGCATTTT.